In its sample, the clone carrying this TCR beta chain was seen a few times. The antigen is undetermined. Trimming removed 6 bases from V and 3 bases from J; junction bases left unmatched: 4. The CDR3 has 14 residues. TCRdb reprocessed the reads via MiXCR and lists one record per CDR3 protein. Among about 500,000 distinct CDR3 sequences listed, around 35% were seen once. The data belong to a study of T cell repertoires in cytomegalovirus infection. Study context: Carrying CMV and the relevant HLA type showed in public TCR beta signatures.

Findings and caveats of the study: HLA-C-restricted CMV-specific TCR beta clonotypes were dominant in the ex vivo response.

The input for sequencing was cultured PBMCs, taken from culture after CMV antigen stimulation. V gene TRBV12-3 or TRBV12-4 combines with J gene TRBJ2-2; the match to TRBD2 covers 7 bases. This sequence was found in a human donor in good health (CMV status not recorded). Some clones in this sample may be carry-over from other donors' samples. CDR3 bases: TGTGCCAGCAGCCGGCGGGGGTACACCGGGGAGCTGTTTTTT. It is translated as CASSRRGYTGELFF.